One and the same sample provided the 27 T cell receptor beta chains below, sequenced in a study of blood T cell repertoires in COVID-19. Sequencing used immunoSEQ multiplex PCR; TCRdb keeps in-frame clones, though not all of them. The sample carries over 150,000 clones, about 88% recorded once. Sequencing was done on a sample of peripheral blood. Receptors were obtained from a man aged 40-49 years with acute or convalescent COVID-19.

This rearrangement joins TRBV15 to TRBJ1-2, with a tentative D call TRBD1 (5 bases). CDR3 length: 16 amino acids. CDR1 LNHNV and CDR2 YYDKDF come from the germline V gene (reference sequence). The germline V and J ends were trimmed by 0 bases and 3 bases, with 14 bases remaining between them. The CDR3 nucleotides are TGTGCCACCAGCAGAGATGCTGCCGGGACTTACTATGGCTACACCTTC. Translating it yields CATSRDAAGTYYGYTF.

The J gene is TRBJ1-1, the V gene TRBV18, with D possibly being TRBD1 (6 bases). Germline V gives CDR1 KGHSH, CDR2 LQKENI. The CDR3 covers 16 residues. Trimming pared 6 bases from V and 1 base from J, leaving 18 bases between. CDR3 region: CASSDGGLVENTEAFF. The CDR3 region has the DNA TGTGCCAGCTCGGACGGGGGGCTCGTTGAGAACACTGAAGCTTTCTTT.

This clone appeared once. The chain joins TRBV20-1 to TRBJ2-7, with 9 bases fitting TRBD2. The length of the CDR3 is 13 residues. Trimming at V came to 3 bases and at J to 3 bases, leaving 3 bases not matched to a gene. The germline V gene encodes CDR1 DFQATT and CDR2 SNEGSKA (reference sequence). The CDR3 sequence is CSASGTSRYEQYF. The CDR3 DNA sequence: TGCAGTGCTAGTGGGACTAGCCGCTACGAGCAGTACTTC.

The J gene is TRBJ2-2, the V gene TRBV11-1; perhaps TRBD1 as D (6 bases). CDR3 length: 14 amino acids. V gave up 2 bases and J gave up 7 bases, with 11 bases separating them. Germline V gene lookup returns CDR1 SGHAT and CDR2 FQDESV (reference sequence). The CDR3 reads CASSLIRGGGELFF. The CDR3 DNA reads as TGTGCCAGCAGCTTAATCAGGGGTGGCGGGGAGCTGTTTTTT.

This chain links TRBV5-1 with TRBJ1-1, with a tentative D call TRBD1 (5 bases). In germline, CDR1 is SGHRS, CDR2 YFSETQ. The CDR3 sequence is 14 residues long. The germline V and J ends were trimmed by 0 bases and 7 bases, with 13 bases remaining between them. The CDR3 coding sequence is TGCGCCAGCAGCTTGGAGTTGGGGGGGAATGAAGCTTTCTTT. Its protein is CASSLELGGNEAFF.

This rearrangement joins TRBV6-1 to TRBJ1-4; 8 nucleotides line up with TRBD1. J lost 6 bases, V lost 3 bases, and 6 bases had no gene match. The CDR3 covers 15 residues. Germline CDR1 and CDR2: MNHNS and SASEGT. CDR3 in DNA: TGTGCCAGCAGTGATGCCGGACAGGGCGATGAAAAACTGTTTTTT. It specifies CASSDAGQGDEKLFF.

The chain recombines TRBV27 with TRBJ2-7; D is perhaps TRBD1 (6 bases). Germline CDR1 reads MNHEY; CDR2 reads SMNVEV (reference sequence). V shed 5 bases and J shed 6 bases, with 14 bases lying between them. The CDR3 totals 13 residues. The CDR3 nucleotides read TGTGCCAGCAGTAGACAGGTTCGGGCCGAGCAGTACTTC. Amino acids: CASSRQVRAEQYF.

The chain carries TRBV5-1 and TRBJ2-7; D might be TRBD2 (6 bases). Per the germline V gene, CDR1 is SGHRS and CDR2 is YFSETQ. The CDR3 runs 14 residues. The ends were cut back, 3 bases at V and 3 bases at J, with 13 bases in the middle. CDR3 bases: TGCGCCAGCAGCTGGGGGGAAAGGGGCTACGAGCAGTACTTC. This codes for CASSWGERGYEQYF.

This chain links TRBV5-1 with TRBJ2-5, with 10 bases aligning to TRBD1. CDR3 size: 16 residues. Germline assignment: CDR1 SGHRS and CDR2 YFSETQ. Trimming removed 0 bases from V and 1 base from J; junction bases left unmatched: 3. CDR3 loop: CASSLGTGGGQETQYF. CDR3 coding DNA: TGCGCCAGCAGCTTGGGGACAGGGGGTGGCCAAGAGACCCAGTACTTC.

The V call is TRBV18, the J call TRBJ2-7; the match to TRBD1 covers 9 bases. The CDR3 contains 15 residues. Trimming cost V 3 bases and J 3 bases; bases outside gene matches: 6. Germline CDR1 reads KGHSH; CDR2 reads LQKENI. The CDR3 region has the DNA TGTGCCAGCTCACCTGGCGGGACAGGGATCTACGAGCAGTACTTC. Translation: CASSPGGTGIYEQYF.

This clone was recorded only once. The DNA of the CDR3 is TGTGCCAGCTCACCGATTAGCGGGTTGGTGGTCAATGAGCAGTTCTTC. It translates to CASSPISGLVVNEQFF. This chain uses TRBV18 with TRBJ2-1; 7 positions agree with TRBD2. Germline V gene sequence: CDR1 KGHSH, CDR2 LQKENI. The V gene end was trimmed by 3 bases and the J gene end by 6 bases; junction bases not matched to a gene: 11. The CDR3 has 16 amino acids.

The chain uses TRBV4-3 and TRBJ1-1; no definite D call. The CDR3 is 13 residues long. In germline, CDR1 is LGHNA, CDR2 YSLEER. The V end was cut by 1 base, the J end by 5 bases, with 8 bases between. The CDR3 nucleotides are TGCGCCAGCAGCCAAGGATTGAGTACTGAAGCTTTCTTT. Its translation: CASSQGLSTEAFF.

The chain is built from TRBV19 and TRBJ2-2; D may be TRBD2 (5 bases). V gave up 1 base and J gave up 1 base, with 7 bases separating them. Germline V gene data show CDR1 as LNHDA and CDR2 as SQIVND (reference sequence). The CDR3 loop spans 15 amino acids. CDR3 sequence reads: CASSIVAKNTGELFF. CDR3 nucleotide sequence: TGTGCCAGTAGTATAGTAGCGAAGAACACCGGGGAGCTGTTTTTT.

This sequence joins TRBV6-2 or TRBV6-3 and TRBJ2-7; no clear D gene. The CDR3 runs 13 residues. Germline loops: CDR1 MNHEY, CDR2 SVGEGT. V dropped 1 base and J dropped 7 bases, with 11 bases sitting between them. The CDR3 loop reads CASSYLGRREQYF. The CDR3 coding sequence is TGTGCCAGCAGTTACTTGGGCCGTCGGGAGCAGTACTTC.

On this clone: Other DNA variants within this sample encode the same CDR3. The gene calls are TRBV28 and TRBJ2-1; D remains ambiguous. V lost 3 bases and J 7 bases, leaving 4 bases between the germline ends. Germline CDR1 reads MDHEN; CDR2 reads SYDVKM. This CDR3 contains 11 residues. The CDR3 is CASSLRNEQFF. CDR3 coding DNA: TGTGCCAGCAGTTTGAGGAATGAGCAGTTCTTC.

The chain employs TRBV7-8 and TRBJ1-1; D is undetermined. V lost 1 base and J lost 8, with 17 bases in between. The CDR3 has 15 residues. Germline CDR1 reads SGHVS; CDR2 reads FQNEAQ. As DNA, the CDR3 is TGTGCCAGCAGCTTAGTGGCGGCGGGGAAAATCGAAGCTTTCTTT. Encoded protein: CASSLVAAGKIEAFF. The full variable domain, its missing parts supplied by reference TRBV7-8 and TRBJ1-1, is GAGVSQSPRYKVAKRGQDVALRCDPISGHVSLFWYQQALGQGPEFLTYFQNEAQLDKSGLPSDRFFAERPEGSVSTLKIQRTQQEDSAVYLCASSLVAAGKIEAFFGQGTRLTVV.

V and J are TRBV27 and TRBJ1-6; D gene unclear. CDR1 and CDR2 (germline): MNHEY, SMNVEV (reference sequence). The CDR3 loop spans 13 amino acids. Between the trimmed V and J ends, which lost 5 bases and 13 bases, there was a span of 15 bases. The CDR3 region is CASSPTMTKPLHF. DNA of the CDR3: TGTGCCAGCAGTCCCACAATGACTAAGCCCCTCCACTTT.

CDR3 in amino acids: CATSDHLHPGLAAGTQYF. CDR3 DNA: TGTGCCACCAGTGATCACTTACACCCGGGACTAGCGGCGGGTACGCAGTATTTT. The chain combines TRBV24-1 with TRBJ2-3; the match to TRBD2 covers 11 bases. CDR3 length: 18 amino acids. CDR1 and CDR2 from the germline V gene are KGHDR and SFDVKD. Trimming at V came to 3 bases and at J to 8 bases, leaving 15 bases not matched to a gene.

This chain joins TRBV5-1 and TRBJ1-2; D unresolved. The CDR3 is 15 amino acids. CDR1 and CDR2 from the germline V gene are SGHRS and YFSETQ. V lost 4 bases, J lost 0 bases, and 13 bases lay in between. The CDR3: CASSRDFSPNYGYTF. Written as DNA, the CDR3 is TGCGCCAGCAGCCGGGATTTCAGTCCTAACTATGGCTACACCTTC. Filled out from reference TRBV5-1 and TRBJ1-2, the complete variable domain reads KAGVTQTPRYLIKTRGQQVTLSCSPISGHRSVSWYQQTPGQGLQFLFEYFSETQRNKGNFPGRFSGRQFSNSRSEMNVSTLELGDSALYLCASSRDFSPNYGYTFGSGTRLTVV.

This CDR3 is CASSPREGWNQPQHF. The CDR3 coding sequence is TGTGCCAGCTCACCACGGGAGGGATGGAATCAGCCCCAGCATTTT. The rearrangement uses TRBV18 and TRBJ1-5; no definite D call. The CDR3 is 15 residues long. V was shortened by 1 base and J by 4 bases, with 11 bases between the two germline ends. The germline CDR1 and CDR2 sequences are KGHSH and LQKENI. Looking up the rest from reference TRBV18 and TRBJ1-5 gives the full variable domain: NAGVMQNPRHLVRRRGQEARLRCSPMKGHSHVYWYRQLPEEGLKFMVYLQKENIIDESGMPKERFSAEFPKEGPSILRIQQVVRGDSAAYFCASSPREGWNQPQHFGDGTRLSIL.

The V gene is TRBV27, the J gene TRBJ2-1, with 12 bases lining up with TRBD2. The germline V gene has CDR1 MNHEY and CDR2 SMNVEV (reference sequence). The junction had 12 bases not matched to a gene; V was cut back by 5 bases and J by 10 bases. CDR3 size: 16 residues. The CDR3 coding sequence is TGTGCCAGCAGTCGCCCCCTAGCGGGGGGGCCTGGAGAGCAGTTCTTC. This translates into CASSRPLAGGPGEQFF.

The chain has TRBV5-4 and TRBJ1-6; 10 bases line up with TRBD1. The CDR3 has 14 amino acids. The junction had 7 bases not matched to a gene; V was cut back by 8 bases and J by 8 bases. The germline V gene has CDR1 SGHNT and CDR2 YYREEE (reference sequence). The CDR3 sequence: CASGTGTGDSPLHF. CDR3 sequence (DNA): TGTGCCAGTGGCACCGGGACAGGGGATTCACCCCTCCACTTT.

This chain links TRBV28 with TRBJ1-1; D is uncertain. CDR1 is MDHEN and CDR2 is SYDVKM in the germline V gene. This CDR3 contains 13 residues. Trimming cost V 7 bases and J 1 base, with 10 bases left between them. CDR3 in amino acids: CASTLAKNTEAFF. The CDR3 DNA follows: TGTGCCAGCACCTTGGCCAAGAACACTGAAGCTTTCTTT.

In DNA form, the CDR3 reads TGTGCCAGTAGTATAGGGGGGGGCCGTTCAGAGACCCAGTACTTC. Protein: CASSIGGGRSETQYF. V is TRBV19 and J is TRBJ2-5; D is perhaps TRBD2 (7 bases). The CDR3 spans 15 residues. CDR1 and CDR2 (germline): LNHDA, SQIVND (reference sequence). The V gene lost 1 base and the J gene lost 4 bases, with 13 bases spanning the gap.

V is TRBV3-1 (or the pseudogene TRBV3-2) and J is TRBJ2-3, with 13 bases aligning to TRBD2. Germline V gene lookup returns CDR1 LGHDT and CDR2 YNNKEL (reference sequence). This CDR3 region has 18 residues. Trimming removed 1 base from V and 3 bases from J; junction bases left unmatched: 7. The DNA for the CDR3 is TGTGCCAGCAGCCAAGCGGGACTAGCGGGGCCCTTGACAGATACGCAGTATTTT. It is translated as CASSQAGLAGPLTDTQYF.

This clone was picked up one time. The rearrangement uses TRBV3-1 (or the pseudogene TRBV3-2) and TRBJ1-4, with D maybe TRBD1 (5 bases). V was trimmed by 0 bases and J by 1 base, leaving 15 bases between them. Germline V lookup: CDR1 LGHDT, CDR2 YNNKEL (reference sequence). This CDR3 is built from 18 residues. CDR3: CASSQDLRGNRTNEKLFF. CDR3 nucleotide sequence: TGTGCCAGCAGCCAAGATCTACGGGGGAATAGAACTAATGAAAAACTGTTTTTT.

V and J are TRBV6-1 and TRBJ2-3; 7 positions match TRBD2. Germline loops: CDR1 MNHNS, CDR2 SASEGT. The CDR3 extends over 16 amino acids. The trim removed 1 base at V and 6 bases at J, leaving 10 bases unmatched. CDR3 residues: CASSEVSFLGGDTQYF. For the CDR3, the DNA is TGTGCCAGCAGTGAAGTTAGCTTCTTGGGGGGGGATACGCAGTATTTT.